The sequence of this TCR beta chain was determined in a study of T cells in Graves' hyperthyroidism and ophthalmopathy. Study results and limitations: The model forecast ophthalmopathy, anticipating it by a median around 6.4 months before onset.

RNA transcripts served as the template for amplifying TCR beta CDR3 regions. With the HTBI primer set, the TCR CDR3 went through a first round of RT-PCR. TCRdb itself ran the multiplex PCR reads through MiXCR, one entry per CDR3 protein. Seen here are roughly 750,000 distinct CDR3 sequences, about 16% observed once, and the top ten hold approximately 8%. Per the germline V gene, CDR1 is SEHNR and CDR2 is FQNEAQ (reference sequence). The CDR3 sequence is 16 residues long. Trimming took off 1 base at V and 4 bases at J, with 17 bases between the two ends. The table lists this clonotype with a few counts. The target antigen is unknown.

The chain has TRBV7-9 and TRBJ2-7; unclear D gene. This receptor was obtained from a man aged 18 to 29 with Graves' hyperthyroidism. The specimen sequenced was blood. The DNA for the CDR3 is TGTGCCAGCAGCTTAGTTGTGCCAGGTGGATTTTACGAGCAGTACTTC. Its translation is CASSLVVPGGFYEQYF.